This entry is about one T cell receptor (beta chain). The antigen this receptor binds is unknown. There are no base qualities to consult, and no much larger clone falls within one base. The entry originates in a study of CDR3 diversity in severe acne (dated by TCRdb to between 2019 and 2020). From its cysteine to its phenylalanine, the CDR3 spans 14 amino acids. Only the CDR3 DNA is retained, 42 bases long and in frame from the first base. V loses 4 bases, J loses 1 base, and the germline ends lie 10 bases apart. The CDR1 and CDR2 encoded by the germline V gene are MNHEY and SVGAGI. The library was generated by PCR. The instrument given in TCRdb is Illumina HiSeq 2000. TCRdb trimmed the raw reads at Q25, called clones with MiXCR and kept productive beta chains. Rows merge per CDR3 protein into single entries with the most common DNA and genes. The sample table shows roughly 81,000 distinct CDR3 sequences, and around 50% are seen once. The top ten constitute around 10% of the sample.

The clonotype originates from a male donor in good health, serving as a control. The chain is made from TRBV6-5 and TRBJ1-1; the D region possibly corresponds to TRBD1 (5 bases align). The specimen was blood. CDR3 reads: CASSFGQGNTEAFF. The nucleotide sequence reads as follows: TGTGCCAGCAGTTTCGGGCAGGGGAACACTGAAGCTTTCTTT.